The entry that follows covers one TCR beta chain sequence. CDR1 is MNHNS, CDR2 SASEGT, per germline. Losses at the gene ends were 3 bases for V and 11 bases for J; bases not matched to a gene: 8. The CDR3 consists of 14 residues. These data belong to a study of cytomegalovirus exposure and HLA in healthy donors. PCR used 60 Vbeta primers and 13 Jbeta primers. This table comes from immunoSEQ multiplex PCR, and its TCRdb copy is limited to in-frame clones, with some not included. There are 210,000 or so clones in the sample; around 80% occur only once, and 0.4% to 0.6% lies in the top ten. The clonotype was recovered from a boy between 10 and 17 years old in good health and CMV-seronegative. Input material: PBMCs. The V and J genes are TRBV6-1 and TRBJ2-7, with 12 positions matching TRBD1. CDR3 coding DNA: TGTGCCAGCAGTGACCCGGGACAGGGGGCTCTGGAGTACTTC. As protein: CASSDPGQGALEYF.